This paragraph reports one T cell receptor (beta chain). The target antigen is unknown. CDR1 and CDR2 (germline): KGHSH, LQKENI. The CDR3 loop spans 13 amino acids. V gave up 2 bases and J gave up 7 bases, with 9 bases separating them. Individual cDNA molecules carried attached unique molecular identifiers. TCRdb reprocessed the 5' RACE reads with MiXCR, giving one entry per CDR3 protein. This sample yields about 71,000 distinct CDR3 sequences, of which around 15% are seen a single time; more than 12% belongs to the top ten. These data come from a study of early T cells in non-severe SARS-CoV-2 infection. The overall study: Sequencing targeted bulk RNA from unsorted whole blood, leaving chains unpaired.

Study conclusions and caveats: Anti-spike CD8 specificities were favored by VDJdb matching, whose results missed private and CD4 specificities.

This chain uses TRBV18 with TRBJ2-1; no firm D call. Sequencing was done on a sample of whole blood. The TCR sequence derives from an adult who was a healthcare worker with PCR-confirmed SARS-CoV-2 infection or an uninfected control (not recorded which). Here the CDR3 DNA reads TGTGCCAGCTCACCAGGGTTCGGGAATGAGCAGTTCTTC. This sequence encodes CASSPGFGNEQFF. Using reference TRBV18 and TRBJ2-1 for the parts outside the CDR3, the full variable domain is NAGVMQNPRHLVRRRGQEARLRCSPMKGHSHVYWYRQLPEEGLKFMVYLQKENIIDESGMPKERFSAEFPKEGPSILRIQQVVRGDSAAYFCASSPGFGNEQFFGPGTRLTVL.